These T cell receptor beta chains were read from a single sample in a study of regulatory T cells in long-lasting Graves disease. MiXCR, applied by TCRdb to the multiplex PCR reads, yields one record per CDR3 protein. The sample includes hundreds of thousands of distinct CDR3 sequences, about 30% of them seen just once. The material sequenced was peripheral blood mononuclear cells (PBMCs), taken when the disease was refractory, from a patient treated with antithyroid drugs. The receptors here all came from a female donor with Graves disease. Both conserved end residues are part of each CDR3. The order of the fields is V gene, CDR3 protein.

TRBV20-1,CSAGRPNTEAFF
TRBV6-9,CASSYSPVLQETQYF
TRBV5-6,CASSLDEGEKLFF
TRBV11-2,CASSLSGVLETQYF
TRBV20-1,CSARDQLAVGREQYF
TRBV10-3,CAISESIGSSYEQYF
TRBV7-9,CASSRVIETQYF
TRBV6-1,CASSDPWGRWNSQPQHF
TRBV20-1,CSVTGSPTYEQYF
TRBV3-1,CASSQSTSGSGAETQYF
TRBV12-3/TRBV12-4,CASSSFLGYEQYF
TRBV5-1,CASSLNTRTAYGYTF
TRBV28,CASSYAQSQPQHF
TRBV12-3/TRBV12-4,CASSFGGQGRGYTF
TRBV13,CASSLSWDGRETQYF
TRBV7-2,CASSQKAGTVNMNTEAFF
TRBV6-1,CASSETGGVSEAFF
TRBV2,CASSEARGQWNYGYTF
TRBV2,CASKDSRPSEAFF
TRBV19,CASSIVRLNTEAFF
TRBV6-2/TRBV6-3,CASIQARNTEAFF
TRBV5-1,CASRLEGAGPQHF
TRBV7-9,CASSLERETYEQYF
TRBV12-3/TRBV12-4,CASSYTGLSGNQPQHF
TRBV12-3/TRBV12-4,CASSYWGSEAFF
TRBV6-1,CASSPQDRAMGETQYF
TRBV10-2,CASSESTSRASYTF
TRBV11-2,CASSSQTGSYEQYF
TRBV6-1,CASSEHLGRNTEAFF
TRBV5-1,CASSQTEDNSPLHF
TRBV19,CASRTAAGGGNEQYF
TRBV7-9,CASSLGTGNYNEQFF
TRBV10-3,CAISLGQGLPLHF
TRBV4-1,CASSPTREASEQYF
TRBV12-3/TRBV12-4,CASSGQHNQPQHF
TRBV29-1,CSVPLDSNYGYTF
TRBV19,CASRYIYGYTF
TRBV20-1,CSARVAGALSGNTIYF
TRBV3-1,CASSQGEGWNYGYTF
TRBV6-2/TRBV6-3,CASSREFPHEQYF
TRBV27,CASSSPGTARSSPLHF
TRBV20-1,CSAPGTEPYNSPLHF
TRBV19,CASSMGRGRGTEAFF
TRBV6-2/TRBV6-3,CASSRGADWRSGNTIYF
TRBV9,CASSETENTIYF
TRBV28,CASSLLGDSLRGYTF